Below, 3 T cell receptor beta chains from the same sample are listed, as sequenced in a study of T cells in localized non-small cell lung cancer. Profiling relied on immunoSEQ multiplex PCR, and the TCRdb table lists in-frame clones only, not all of them. Found here are 20,000 to 25,000 clones, approximately 84% of them singletons; the top ten hold about 4.8%. This material consisted of PBMCs, taken before any cancer treatment. The receptor set was obtained from a man between 40 and 70 years old with stage II lung adenocarcinoma.

The chain is built from TRBV29-1 and TRBJ2-5; D not certain. The CDR3 has 14 residues. The germline V gene has CDR1 SQVTM and CDR2 ANQGSEA. Trimming took off 7 bases at V and 1 base at J, with 16 bases between the two ends. DNA of the CDR3: TGCAGCGCAAGATCTCAGGCCACCCAAGAGACCCAGTACTTC. This translates into CSARSQATQETQYF.

This clone came up a few times. The rearrangement uses TRBV7-9 and TRBJ2-7; D call uncertain. V was cut by 3 bases and J by 0 bases, with 9 bases left in between. CDR3 length equals 14 residues. The V gene's germline CDR1 is SEHNR and CDR2 FQNEAQ (reference sequence). The CDR3 nucleotides are TGTGCCAGCAGCTTCCGCGAGAGCTCCTACGAGCAGTACTTC. Translation: CASSFRESSYEQYF.

This chain joins TRBV11-2 and TRBJ1-2, with D possibly TRBD1 on 6 matching bases. The germline V gene has CDR1 SGHAT and CDR2 FQNNGV. CDR3 length: 14 amino acids. V dropped 8 bases and J dropped 8 bases, with 21 bases sitting between them. CDR3 loop: CASAPGHLTPGYTF. Written as DNA, the CDR3 is TGTGCCAGCGCACCGGGACACCTAACTCCGGGCTACACCTTC.